This T cell receptor (beta chain) emerged from a study of blood T cell repertoires in COVID-19. Background on the study: Some COVID-19 samples were acute and others convalescent; all came from the United States, Italy and Spain. Sample material is recorded as cDNA or gDNA derived from T cells, B-cell-depleted T cells, or PBMCs.

Trimming stripped 6 bases from V and 2 bases from J, with 14 bases between. This CDR3 spans 14 amino acids. Germline CDR1 and CDR2: MNHEY and SVGAGI. This table comes from immunoSEQ multiplex PCR, and its TCRdb copy is limited to in-frame clones, with some not included. Among more than 200,000 clones listed, approximately 86% were seen once. The chain is built from TRBV6-5 and TRBJ2-7, with D possibly TRBD1 on 5 matching bases. Sample: peripheral blood. This clonotype originated in a man younger than 45 with active or convalescent COVID-19. CDR3 coding DNA: TGTGCCAGCAGACCGCAGGGATTTCCCTACGAGCAGTACTTC. Translating it yields CASRPQGFPYEQYF.